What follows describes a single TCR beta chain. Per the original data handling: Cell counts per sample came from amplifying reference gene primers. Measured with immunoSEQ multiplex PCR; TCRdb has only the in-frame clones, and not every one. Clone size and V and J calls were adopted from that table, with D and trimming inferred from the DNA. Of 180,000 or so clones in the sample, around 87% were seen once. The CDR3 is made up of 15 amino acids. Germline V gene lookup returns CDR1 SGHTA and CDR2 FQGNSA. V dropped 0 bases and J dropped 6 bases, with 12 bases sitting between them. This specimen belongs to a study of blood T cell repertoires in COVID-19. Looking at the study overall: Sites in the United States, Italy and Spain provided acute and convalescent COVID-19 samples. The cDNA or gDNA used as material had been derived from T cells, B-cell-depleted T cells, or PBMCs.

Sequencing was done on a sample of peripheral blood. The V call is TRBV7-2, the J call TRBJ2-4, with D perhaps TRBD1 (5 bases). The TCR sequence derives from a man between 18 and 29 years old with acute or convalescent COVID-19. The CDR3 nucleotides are TGTGCCAGCAGCTTAGCGCAAATCAGGGTAAACATTCAGTACTTC. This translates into CASSLAQIRVNIQYF.